The clone carrying this T cell receptor beta chain came up a few times. A second PCR, run for roughly 7 to 11 cycles, used a sample-barcoded 5' primer plus a J-beta primer mix. Each CDR3 protein gets one entry after TCRdb re-called the 5' RACE reads with MiXCR. The repertoire holds roughly 550,000 distinct CDR3 sequences, with 24% as singletons. The sample is drawn from a study of blood T cells in healthy people across ages. V lost 2 bases and J lost 4, with 12 bases in between. CDR1 and CDR2 from the germline V gene are SGHTA and FQGTGA. The CDR3 loop spans 15 amino acids. This sample also belongs to another study, concerning T cells of mothers and their children. That study adds: RNA that had been extracted went wholly into cDNA synthesis, at roughly 1.6 ug per 15 ul. From each mother came over 9.5 million TCR beta CDR3 reads, and from each child came 3 million to 3.5 million.

This chain joins TRBV7-3 and TRBJ2-1, with D perhaps TRBD2 (6 bases). This TCR was sampled from a boy between 10 and 17 years old in good health. The sample consisted of blood. Here the CDR3 DNA reads TGTGCCAGCAGCTTAGGAGGGACCCTTTACAATGAGCAGTTCTTC. It codes for CASSLGGTLYNEQFF.